Listed here are 22 T cell receptor beta chains from one sample, sequenced in a study of shared clonotypes between healthy human individuals. TCRdb's table, derived via immunoSEQ multiplex PCR, lists solely in-frame clones and lacks some. Found here are roughly 700,000 clones, about 74% of them singletons; the top ten hold 1.5% to 2%. Sequencing used memory CD4+ T cells sorted from blood. As to subset: CD45RA-negative fraction. These receptors were taken from a woman aged 25 to 45 in good health.

This chain links TRBV5-1 with TRBJ2-1, with 10 positions matching TRBD1. The length of the CDR3 is 14 residues. CDR1 and CDR2 (germline): SGHRS, YFSETQ. J was trimmed by 8 bases and V by 4 bases; bases with no gene match: 6. CDR3: CASSRDRGRDEQFF. CDR3 in DNA: TGCGCCAGCAGCCGGGACAGGGGTCGGGATGAGCAGTTCTTC. Complete variable domain (other parts from reference TRBV5-1 and TRBJ2-1): KAGVTQTPRYLIKTRGQQVTLSCSPISGHRSVSWYQQTPGQGLQFLFEYFSETQRNKGNFPGRFSGRQFSNSRSEMNVSTLELGDSALYLCASSRDRGRDEQFFGPGTRLTVL.

V usage is TRBV19 and J usage is TRBJ1-4; 7 bases are shared with TRBD1. This CDR3 contains 12 residues. The V and J ends lost 4 bases and 12 bases, in that order; junction bases with no gene match: 5. Looked up from germline, CDR1 is LNHDA and CDR2 is SQIVND (reference sequence). CDR3 loop: CASSTRQGELFF. For the CDR3, the DNA is TGTGCCAGTAGTACACGACAGGGAGAACTGTTTTTT.

The chain joins TRBV11-2 to TRBJ2-5, with D possibly TRBD1 on 5 matching bases. The J call may be wrong; the DNA end is better matched by TRBJ2-7. Germline lookup yields CDR1 SGHAT and CDR2 FQNNGV. This CDR3 region has 14 residues. The CDR3 spells CASSLVPGPYEQYF. The CDR3 DNA follows: TGTGCCAGCAGCTTAGTTCCAGGGCCCTACGAGCAGTACTTC.

Note on this clone: A read error likely explains this, since a far larger clone differs by one base. The chain is built from TRBV15 and TRBJ1-4; the D is unclear. From germline, CDR1 is LNHNV and CDR2 YYDKDF (reference sequence). The CDR3 extends over 14 amino acids. Trimming left V 1 base short and J 4 bases short, with 7 bases between. Here the CDR3 reads CATSRGQCNEKLFF. The CDR3 coding sequence is TGTGCCACCAGCAGAGGGCAGTGTAATGAAAAACTGTTTTTT.

The rearrangement uses TRBV19 and TRBJ2-6, with 7 bases matching TRBD1. Germline CDR1 LNHDA, CDR2 SQIVND (reference sequence). This CDR3 is 14 amino acids long. The J segment lost 4 bases and the V segment lost 6 bases, leaving 3 bases of the junction unmatched. CDR3 sequence: CASRMDRGANVLTF. The DNA for the CDR3 is TGTGCCAGTAGGATGGACAGGGGGGCCAACGTCCTGACTTTC.

This chain links TRBV6-5 with TRBJ2-5, with TRBD1 as a possible D gene (5 bases). Per germline, CDR1 MNHEY and CDR2 SVGAGI. Trimming removed 7 bases at V and 4 bases at J, with 19 bases between. The CDR3 has 15 amino acids. The CDR3 region has the DNA TGTGCCAGCACCGCGTCAGGGTATCGAGGAGAGACCCAGTACTTC. Amino acid sequence: CASTASGYRGETQYF.

This chain joins TRBV27 and TRBJ2-7; weak D call: TRBD1 (6 bases). V lost 5 bases and J 7 bases, leaving 15 bases between the germline ends. CDR1 and CDR2 (germline): MNHEY, SMNVEV (reference sequence). The length of the CDR3 is 13 residues. The CDR3 coding sequence is TGTGCCAGCAGTCCAGGGGATGCCTGGGAGCAGTACTTC. It specifies CASSPGDAWEQYF.

This clone was observed a single time. J is TRBJ1-4 and V is TRBV28; the match to TRBD1 covers 10 bases. The CDR3 contains 16 residues. Germline values: CDR1 MDHEN, CDR2 SYDVKM. With 5 bases clipped from V and 7 bases from J, the junction kept 10 bases outside the gene matches. CDR3: CASSPGGTGESEKLFF. CDR3 sequence (DNA): TGTGCCAGCAGTCCAGGAGGGACAGGGGAGAGTGAAAAACTGTTTTTT.

This clone was seen only a few times. The chain uses TRBV27 and TRBJ2-7; D gene uncertain. Trimming shortened V by 3 bases and J by 4 bases, and 10 bases separated the two germline ends. This CDR3 comprises 13 residues. From germline, CDR1 is MNHEY and CDR2 SMNVEV (reference sequence). CDR3 sequence reads: CASSFNSAYEQYF. CDR3 nucleotide sequence: TGTGCCAGCAGTTTTAATTCAGCTTACGAGCAGTACTTC.

This clone was recorded a few times. V usage is TRBV9 and J usage is TRBJ1-3, with 9 bases identical to TRBD1. The CDR3 contains 15 residues. Per the germline V gene, CDR1 is SGDLS and CDR2 is YYNGEE. V shed 4 bases, J shed 2 bases, and the junction held 4 bases outside the gene matches. CDR3 region: CASSPRQGAGNTIYF. Here the CDR3 DNA reads TGTGCCAGCAGCCCACGACAGGGGGCTGGAAACACCATATATTTT.

The chain is built from TRBV7-6 and TRBJ1-2; D unclear. Trimming removed 5 bases from V and 6 bases from J, with 13 bases in between. CDR1 SGHVS and CDR2 FNYEAQ come from the germline V gene. The CDR3 runs to 13 residues. CDR3 residues: CASSPRLSDGYTF. The CDR3 coding sequence is TGTGCCAGCAGCCCCCGGTTGTCTGATGGCTACACCTTC.

This chain links TRBV7-9 with TRBJ2-5, with 9 positions matching TRBD1. After removal of 5 bases from V and 4 bases from J, the junction contained 5 bases not matched to a gene. The CDR3 contains 14 residues. Germline loops: CDR1 SEHNR, CDR2 FQNEAQ (reference sequence). The CDR3 DNA sequence: TGTGCCAGCAGCCCGTGGGACAGGGCAGAGACCCAGTACTTC. This gives the protein CASSPWDRAETQYF.

The genes are TRBV27 and TRBJ1-6; perhaps TRBD1 as D (6 bases). Germline V gives CDR1 MNHEY, CDR2 SMNVEV (reference sequence). The CDR3 is 14 amino acids. Trimming took off 3 bases at V and 8 bases at J, with 11 bases between the two ends. CDR3 amino acids: CASSLWNRDSPLHF. For the CDR3, the DNA is TGTGCCAGCAGTTTGTGGAACAGGGATTCACCCCTCCACTTT.

This clone was detected a few times. The chain is built from TRBV30 and TRBJ2-7; TRBD2 matches 14 bases. This CDR3 comprises 15 residues. V dropped 4 bases and J dropped 3; count of bases not matched to a gene: 5. Germline CDR1 is GTSNPN and CDR2 is SVGIG (reference sequence). This CDR3 is CAWTLGLAGVYEQYF. The CDR3 nucleotides are TGTGCCTGGACCTTGGGACTAGCGGGAGTCTACGAGCAGTACTTC.

J is TRBJ1-1 and V is TRBV7-9, with TRBD1 matching 7 bases. Germline trimming cut 4 bases from V and 1 base from J; bases unmatched to any gene: 6. The CDR3 consists of 15 residues. Per germline, CDR1 SEHNR and CDR2 FQNEAQ (reference sequence). CDR3 region: CASSSGQATNTEAFF. DNA for the CDR3: TGTGCCAGCAGCTCCGGACAGGCGACGAACACTGAAGCTTTCTTT.

Notes on this clone: The same CDR3 arises from other DNA sequences in this sample as well. The rearrangement uses TRBV4-1 and TRBJ1-2, with 7 bases that match TRBD1. The J segment lost 2 bases and the V segment lost 0 bases, leaving 3 bases of the junction unmatched. Per germline, CDR1 MGHRA and CDR2 YSYEKL. This CDR3 spans 15 amino acids. For the CDR3, the DNA is TGCGCCAGCAGCCAAGAACAGGGGAGGAACTATGGCTACACCTTC. It is translated as CASSQEQGRNYGYTF.

This rearrangement joins TRBV14 to TRBJ1-1; 9 bases are a match to TRBD1. Trimming at V came to 5 bases and at J to 3 bases, leaving 10 bases not matched to a gene. The CDR3 runs 16 residues. CDR1 and CDR2 (germline): SGHDN, FVKESK. The CDR3 region has the DNA TGTGCCAGCAGCAAAGGACAGGGGTCGGGGGACACTGAAGCTTTCTTT. Translation gives CASSKGQGSGDTEAFF.

The rearrangement joins TRBV6-1 to TRBJ2-1, with a possible D match to TRBD2 (5 bases). Germline CDR1 MNHNS, CDR2 SASEGT. The CDR3 contains 15 residues. Between the trimmed V and J ends, which lost 0 bases and 10 bases, there was a span of 16 bases. CDR3 sequence reads: CASSEARPPGGEQFF. The CDR3 bases are TGTGCCAGCAGTGAAGCGCGACCCCCCGGAGGAGAGCAGTTCTTC.

This clone was seen repeatedly, ten times or more. The V call is TRBV28, the J call TRBJ1-1; maybe TRBD1 (5 bases). The germline V and J ends were trimmed by 8 bases and 2 bases, with 18 bases remaining between them. Germline CDR1 reads MDHEN; CDR2 reads SYDVKM. CDR3 length: 15 amino acids. The CDR3 loop is CASLPGTATNTEAFF. For the CDR3, the DNA is TGTGCCAGCCTACCTGGGACGGCAACAAACACTGAAGCTTTCTTT.

The chain uses TRBV5-1 and TRBJ2-5; 7 nucleotides match TRBD2. CDR1 is SGHRS, CDR2 YFSETQ, per germline. J gave up 0 bases and V 4 bases, and 3 bases lay outside the gene matches. The CDR3 runs to 14 residues. CDR3 coding DNA: TGCGCCAGCAGCCCGGGGACTAACCAAGAGACCCAGTACTTC. Residues: CASSPGTNQETQYF.

This clone has just one count. The chain employs TRBV27 and TRBJ2-1; TRBD2 matches at 14 bases. V was pared by 5 bases and J by 4 bases, with 7 bases of the junction left unmatched. The CDR3 has 17 residues. CDR1 is MNHEY and CDR2 is SMNVEV in the germline V gene (reference sequence). This CDR3 is CASSLGTSGSIYNEQFF. The CDR3 DNA reads as TGTGCCAGCAGTCTCGGGACTAGCGGGAGCATTTACAATGAGCAGTTCTTC.

This chain uses TRBV5-1 with TRBJ2-2; D is ambiguous. The CDR3 runs 13 residues. V gave up 4 bases and J gave up 5 bases, with 9 bases separating them. In germline, CDR1 is SGHRS, CDR2 YFSETQ. The CDR3 region has the DNA TGCGCCAGCAGCGGGCAGATGACCGGGGAGCTGTTTTTT. Translated, it gives CASSGQMTGELFF.